The 9 T cell receptor beta chains below come from one sample, sequenced in a study of blood T cell repertoires in COVID-19. Profiling relied on immunoSEQ multiplex PCR, and the TCRdb table lists in-frame clones only, not all of them. In the table there are a few hundred thousand clones, around 86% of which are singletons. Source material: peripheral blood. Receptors were obtained from a man aged 50-59 years with acute or convalescent COVID-19.

V usage is TRBV5-1 and J usage is TRBJ2-2, with 7 bases aligning to TRBD2. The junction had 6 bases not matched to a gene; V was cut back by 2 bases and J by 2 bases. The CDR3 has 16 residues. Germline V gene sequence: CDR1 SGHRS, CDR2 YFSETQ. CDR3 coding DNA: TGCGCCAGCAGCTTAGACTCGGGACTAAACACCGGGGAGCTGTTTTTT. Residues: CASSLDSGLNTGELFF.

The rearrangement links TRBV2 to TRBJ1-5; possible D gene TRBD1, 5 bases. Germline values: CDR1 SNHLY, CDR2 FYNNEI. V gave up 5 bases and J gave up 2 bases, with 16 bases separating them. This CDR3 region has 16 residues. The DNA of the CDR3 is TGTGCCAGCAGTTCCGGGGGGGGTCGTGGCAATCAGCCCCAGCATTTT. Its protein product is CASSSGGGRGNQPQHF. Drawing the rest from reference TRBV2 and TRBJ1-5, the complete variable domain is EPEVTQTPSHQVTQMGQEVILRCVPISNHLYFYWYRQILGQKVEFLVSFYNNEISEKSEIFDDQFSVERPDGSNFTLKIRSTKLEDSAMYFCASSSGGGRGNQPQHFGDGTRLSIL.

This rearrangement joins TRBV3-1 (or the pseudogene TRBV3-2) to TRBJ2-5; TRBD2 matches at 7 bases. With V trimmed by 3 bases and J by 2 bases, 12 bases remained unmatched. Germline V lookup: CDR1 LGHDT, CDR2 YNNKEL (reference sequence). The CDR3 loop spans 17 amino acids. CDR3 amino acids: CASSHDRGGTPQETQYF. CDR3 DNA: TGTGCCAGCAGCCACGATAGGGGAGGGACCCCTCAAGAGACCCAGTACTTC.

Many counts were recorded for this clone. This chain joins TRBV5-1 and TRBJ2-2; possible D gene TRBD2, 7 bases. The CDR3 contains 18 residues. From germline, CDR1 is SGHRS and CDR2 YFSETQ. Trimming took 4 bases from V and 0 from J, leaving 19 bases between them. The CDR3 here is CASSLDAGAVSNTGELFF. CDR3 sequence (DNA): TGCGCCAGCAGCCTGGATGCGGGGGCGGTTTCGAACACCGGGGAGCTGTTTTTT.

This clone was detected only a few times. The rearrangement links TRBV7-6 to TRBJ2-2; 14 nucleotides agree with TRBD2. Trimming at V came to 2 bases and at J to 8 bases, leaving 10 bases not matched to a gene. Germline CDR1 and CDR2: SGHVS and FNYEAQ. CDR3 length: 18 residues. CDR3 in DNA: TGTGCCAGCAGCTTACGGTGGACTAGCGGGGGGCCTAAGGGGGAGCTGTTTTTT. Its translation is CASSLRWTSGGPKGELFF.

The chain carries TRBV18 and TRBJ1-1; D remains ambiguous. The CDR3 runs to 13 residues. CDR1 KGHSH and CDR2 LQKENI come from the germline V gene. Trimming took 3 bases from V and 3 from J, leaving 8 bases between them. The CDR3 bases are TGTGCCAGCTCACCGAGGGAGGACACTGAAGCTTTCTTT. Translating gives CASSPREDTEAFF.

This chain joins TRBV7-2 and TRBJ1-3; no clear D. The germline V and J ends were trimmed by 10 bases and 3 bases, with 22 bases remaining between them. The CDR3 covers 16 residues. Germline CDR1 SGHTA, CDR2 FQGNSA. CDR3 in DNA: TGTGCCACCTCAACGGAAGCGGGGAGGTATGGAAACACCATATATTTT. The encoded protein is CATSTEAGRYGNTIYF.

The chain combines TRBV2 with TRBJ2-7; TRBD2 matches 11 bases. With 1 base clipped from V and 4 bases from J, the junction kept 3 bases outside the gene matches. This CDR3 has 15 amino acids. Germline values: CDR1 SNHLY, CDR2 FYNNEI. The CDR3 nucleotides read TGTGCCAGCAGTGAAGGGCTAGCGGGGGGTTACGAGCAGTACTTC. This translates into CASSEGLAGGYEQYF.

The chain couples TRBV28 to TRBJ1-5; the D gene is possibly TRBD1 (5 bases). Germline V CDR1 and CDR2: MDHEN, SYDVKM. Trimming left V 5 bases short and J 14 bases short, with 28 bases between. The CDR3 is 16 amino acids. The CDR3 coding sequence is TGTGCCAGCAGTCCTTCGTTAGGGAATTATCCGGGACTGAAGCATTTT. Its protein is CASSPSLGNYPGLKHF.